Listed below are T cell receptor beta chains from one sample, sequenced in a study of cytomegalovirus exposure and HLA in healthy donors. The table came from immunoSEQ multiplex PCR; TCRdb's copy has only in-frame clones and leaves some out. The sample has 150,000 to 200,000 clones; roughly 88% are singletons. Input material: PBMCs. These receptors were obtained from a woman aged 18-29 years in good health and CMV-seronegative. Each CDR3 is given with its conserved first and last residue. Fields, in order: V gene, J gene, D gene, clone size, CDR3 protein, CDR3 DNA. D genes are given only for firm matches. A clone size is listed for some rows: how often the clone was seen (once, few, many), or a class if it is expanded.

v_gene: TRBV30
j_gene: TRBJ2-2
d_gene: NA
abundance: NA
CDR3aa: CAWTPGLSSAGELFF
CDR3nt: TGTGCCTGGACCCCGGGTTTATCTAGCGCCGGGGAGCTGTTTTTT

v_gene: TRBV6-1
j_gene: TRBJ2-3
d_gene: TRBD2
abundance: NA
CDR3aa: CASSEEVAGATDTQYF
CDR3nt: TGTGCCAGCAGTGAAGAAGTAGCGGGGGCGACAGATACGCAGTATTTT

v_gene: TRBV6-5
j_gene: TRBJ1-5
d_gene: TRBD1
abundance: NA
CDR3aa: CASSYSRQGGQPQHF
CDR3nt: TGTGCCAGCAGTTACTCCCGACAGGGAGGTCAGCCCCAGCATTTT

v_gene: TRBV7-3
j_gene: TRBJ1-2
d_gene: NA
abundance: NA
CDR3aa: CASSQAANYGYTF
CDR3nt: TGTGCCAGCAGCCAGGCCGCGAACTATGGCTACACCTTC

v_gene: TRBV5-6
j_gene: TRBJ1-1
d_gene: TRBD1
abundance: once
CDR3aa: CASSPFGTGGTEAFF
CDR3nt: TGTGCCAGCAGCCCGTTTGGGACAGGGGGCACTGAAGCTTTCTTT

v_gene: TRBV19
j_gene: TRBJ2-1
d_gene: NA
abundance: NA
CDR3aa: CASTPSRVIRSSYNEQFF
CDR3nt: TGTGCCAGTACCCCCTCGCGGGTGATTCGTAGCTCCTACAATGAGCAGTTCTTC

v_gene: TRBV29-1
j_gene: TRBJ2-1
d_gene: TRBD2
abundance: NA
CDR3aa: CSVALIAGGRKYNEQFF
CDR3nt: TGCAGCGTTGCTTTAATAGCGGGGGGCCGGAAGTACAATGAGCAGTTCTTC

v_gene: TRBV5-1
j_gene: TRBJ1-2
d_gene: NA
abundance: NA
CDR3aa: CASSLGASSNYGYTF
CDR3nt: TGCGCCAGCAGCTTGGGAGCCTCTTCTAACTATGGCTACACCTTC

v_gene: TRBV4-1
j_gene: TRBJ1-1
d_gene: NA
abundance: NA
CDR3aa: CASSQDMGGAEAFF
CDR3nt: TGCGCCAGCAGCCAAGATATGGGGGGTGCTGAAGCTTTCTTT

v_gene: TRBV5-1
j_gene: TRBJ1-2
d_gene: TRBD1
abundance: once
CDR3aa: CASSSGDRSAFYGYTF
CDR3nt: TGCGCCAGCAGCTCGGGGGACAGGAGCGCTTTCTATGGCTACACCTTC

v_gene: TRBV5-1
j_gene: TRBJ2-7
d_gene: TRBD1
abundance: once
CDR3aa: CASTPLGQDSYEQYF
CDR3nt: TGCGCCAGCACCCCTCTCGGACAGGACTCCTACGAGCAGTACTTC

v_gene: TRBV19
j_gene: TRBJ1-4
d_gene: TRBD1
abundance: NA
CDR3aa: CASSIVGQGSEKLFF
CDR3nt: TGTGCCAGTAGTATAGTAGGACAGGGATCCGAAAAACTGTTTTTT

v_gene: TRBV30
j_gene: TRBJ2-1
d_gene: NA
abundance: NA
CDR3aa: CAWSVGQLRENEQFF
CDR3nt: TGTGCCTGGAGTGTGGGACAACTAAGGGAGAATGAGCAGTTCTTC

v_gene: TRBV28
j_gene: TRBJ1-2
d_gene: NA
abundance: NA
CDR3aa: CASSEPRDTLGYTF
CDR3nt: TGTGCCAGCAGTGAACCCCGGGACACCCTTGGCTACACCTTC

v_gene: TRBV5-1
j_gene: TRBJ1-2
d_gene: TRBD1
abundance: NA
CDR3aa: CASSFSLRDRYGYTF
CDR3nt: TGCGCCAGCAGCTTTTCCCTTAGGGACAGATATGGCTACACCTTC

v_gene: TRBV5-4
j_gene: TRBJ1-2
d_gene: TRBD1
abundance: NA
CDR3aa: CASSQQGQSYGYTF
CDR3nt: TGTGCCAGCAGCCAACAGGGACAGAGCTATGGCTACACCTTC

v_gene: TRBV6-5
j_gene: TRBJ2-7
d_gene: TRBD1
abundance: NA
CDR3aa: CASSPKDRASYEQYF
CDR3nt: TGTGCCAGCAGCCCAAAAGACAGGGCCTCCTACGAGCAGTACTTC

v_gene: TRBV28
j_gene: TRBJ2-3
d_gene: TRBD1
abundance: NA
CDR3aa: CASIPGGFETDTQYF
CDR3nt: TGTGCCAGCATCCCAGGGGGCTTTGAAACAGATACGCAGTATTTT

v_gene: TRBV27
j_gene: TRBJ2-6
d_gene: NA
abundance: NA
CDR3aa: CASSTPSSGANVLTF
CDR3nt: TGTGCCAGCTCGACGCCTAGCTCTGGGGCCAACGTCCTGACTTTC

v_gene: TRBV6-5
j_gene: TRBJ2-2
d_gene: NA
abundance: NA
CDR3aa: CASSFGTSNTGELFF
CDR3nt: TGTGCCAGCAGTTTTGGGACATCGAACACCGGGGAGCTGTTTTTT

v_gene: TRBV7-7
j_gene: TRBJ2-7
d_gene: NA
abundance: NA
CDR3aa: CASSLTDSSYEQYF
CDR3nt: TGTGCCAGCAGCCTTACCGACAGTTCCTACGAGCAGTACTTC

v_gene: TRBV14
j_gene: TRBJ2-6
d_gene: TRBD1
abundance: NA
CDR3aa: CASSHPGRDRVTNVLTF
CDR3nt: TGTGCCAGCAGCCATCCGGGGAGAGACAGGGTGACCAACGTCCTGACTTTC

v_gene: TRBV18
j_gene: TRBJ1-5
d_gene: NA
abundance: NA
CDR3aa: CASSRYDSSNQPQHF
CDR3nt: TGTGCCAGCTCACGCTACGACAGTAGCAATCAGCCCCAGCATTTT

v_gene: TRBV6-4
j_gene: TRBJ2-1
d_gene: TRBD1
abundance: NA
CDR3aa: CASGGGDRQFF
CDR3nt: TGTGCCAGCGGGGGTGGGGACAGGCAGTTCTTC

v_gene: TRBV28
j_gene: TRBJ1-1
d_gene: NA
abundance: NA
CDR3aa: CASSLRGTEAFF
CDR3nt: TGTGCCAGCAGTTTAAGGGGGACTGAAGCTTTCTTT

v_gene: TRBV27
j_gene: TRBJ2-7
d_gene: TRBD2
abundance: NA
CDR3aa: CASSASGGDLTYEQYF
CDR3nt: TGTGCCAGCAGCGCTAGCGGGGGTGACTTAACCTACGAGCAGTACTTC